The present entry profiles one TCR beta chain with its context. What it binds is not known. This sample was taken from a study of neoadjuvant anti-PD-1 for oral cavity cancer. CDR3 length equals 14 residues. V was pared by 5 bases and J by 2 bases, with 5 bases of the junction left unmatched. Germline CDR1 SGHTA, CDR2 FQGNSA. The repertoire was sequenced with immunoSEQ multiplex PCR; TCRdb's copy has only in-frame clones and lacks some. The sample lists over 30,000 clones, around four fifths occurring once. Time point defined: after neoadjuvant nivolumab, at surgical resection. Patients had newly diagnosed, untreated stage II-IVA oral cavity squamous cell carcinoma. Study outcomes and limitations: Non-responders to neoadjuvant nivolumab had significantly more clonal PBMC T cells than responders. Pretreatment Treg/Th17 ratio correlated inversely with post-treatment tumor clonality.

The sequence was obtained from a person aged 35 to 85 with oral cavity squamous cell carcinoma. The specimen comprised PBMCs, sampled after nivolumab (anti-PD-1) treatment. The chain joins TRBV7-2 to TRBJ1-2; 7 bases are a match to TRBD1. CDR3 amino acids: CASSRDSMNYGYTF. In DNA, the CDR3 is TGTGCCAGCAGCCGGGACAGCATGAACTATGGCTACACCTTC.